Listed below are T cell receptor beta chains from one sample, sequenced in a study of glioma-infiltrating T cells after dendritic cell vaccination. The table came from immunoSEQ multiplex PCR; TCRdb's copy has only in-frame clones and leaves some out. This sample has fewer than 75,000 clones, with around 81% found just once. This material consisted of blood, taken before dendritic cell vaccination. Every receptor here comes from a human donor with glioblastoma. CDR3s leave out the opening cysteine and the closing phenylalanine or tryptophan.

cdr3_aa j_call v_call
ASSEARGGTGEKLF TRBJ1-4 TRBV6-1
ASTHATGGLYQETQY TRBJ2-5 TRBV23-1
ASSLTPESSGNTIY TRBJ1-3 TRBV7-3
ASSLRGQASQGYT TRBJ1-2 TRBV7-2
ASSAPGRGTEAF TRBJ1-1 TRBV9
ASSAGKTSTDTQY TRBJ2-3 TRBV6-4
ASRNDGTGKYYGYT TRBJ1-2 TRBV4-2
AIKTDRGYEQY TRBJ2-7 TRBV10-3
ASREESYEQY TRBJ2-7 TRBV2
ASSVGGAPNYGYT TRBJ1-2 TRBV9
ASRDRGRDYGYT TRBJ1-2 TRBV6-1
ASSRRDSDNEQF TRBJ2-1 TRBV7-6
ATRFGTSEKLF TRBJ1-4 TRBV6-6
ASSLGPSGYEQY TRBJ2-7 TRBV5-1
ASSFPGEVSPLH TRBJ1-6 TRBV7-2
ASSQERNTEAF TRBJ1-1 TRBV4-2
ASSPFGQGKYGYT TRBJ1-2 TRBV5-6
ASSPGLLQETQY TRBJ2-5 TRBV9
ASSDLTGEKLF TRBJ1-4 TRBV6-1
ASSDPAGGIYEQY TRBJ2-7 TRBV5-1
ASSPSPGTGVEQY TRBJ2-7 TRBV4-1
ASSEAQGQVGYGYT TRBJ1-2 TRBV6-1
ASLGQFYSNQPQH TRBJ1-5 TRBV6-6
ASSEATGGANVLT TRBJ2-6 TRBV6-1
ASSAPGQGAGEQF TRBJ2-1 TRBV6-1
ASSLRSGVQETQY TRBJ2-5 TRBV27
AWLHQGKETQY TRBJ2-5 TRBV30
ASTPGQTNYGYT TRBJ1-2 TRBV5-4
ASSLASGEEGYT TRBJ1-2 TRBV7-2
ASSKQGNTEAF TRBJ1-1 TRBV7-3
ASSPGAGGRTDTQY TRBJ2-3 TRBV2
ASSPLLISGPDYGYT TRBJ1-2 TRBV19
ASSDFWGGAAEKLF TRBJ1-4 TRBV6-1
ASSQERETGAVFSYNEQF TRBJ2-1 TRBV4-3
ASSQDPGTGYGYT TRBJ1-2 TRBV4-3
ASSQTGVISGNTIY TRBJ1-3 TRBV4-1
ATTPPCRPPGTENTGELF TRBJ2-2 TRBV5-1
ATKGQGFSTDTQY TRBJ2-3 TRBV15
ASSPRSPGPTDTQY TRBJ2-3 TRBV9
ASSSGLNTGELF TRBJ2-2 TRBV5-1
ASTSSGGYNEQF TRBJ2-1 TRBV6-1
ASSLGAAYEQY TRBJ2-7 TRBV27
ASSLAASGAYNEQF TRBJ2-1 TRBV7-2
ASSNPGGHNSPLH TRBJ1-6 TRBV13
ASSYSGPVYGYT TRBJ1-2 TRBV6-5
ASSSDRVNTEAF TRBJ1-1 TRBV19
ASSEAAPGTGSRDYGYT TRBJ1-2 TRBV2